Shown below are 31 T cell receptor beta chains from a single sample sequenced in a study of blood T cell repertoires in COVID-19. Sequencing was performed with immunoSEQ multiplex PCR; in TCRdb, only in-frame clones are kept and a portion is missing. Counted here are approximately 300,000 clones, 75% to 95% occurring once; the ten biggest clones make up 6.8%. Sequenced: peripheral blood. Every receptor here comes from a woman between 25 and 40 years old with COVID-19, enrolled during active disease.

This chain uses TRBV28 with TRBJ1-1; the match to TRBD1 covers 10 bases. Trimming at V came to 3 bases and at J to 1 base, leaving 5 bases not matched to a gene. Germline-derived CDR1 and CDR2 are MDHEN and SYDVKM. CDR3 length equals 16 residues. Here the CDR3 reads CASSFGDRGPNTEAFF. The CDR3 DNA is TGTGCCAGCAGTTTTGGGGACAGGGGCCCGAACACTGAAGCTTTCTTT.

The V call is TRBV9, the J call TRBJ2-3; 14 bases agree with TRBD2. Germline lookup yields CDR1 SGDLS and CDR2 YYNGEE. The length of the CDR3 is 16 residues. V gave up 0 bases and J gave up 6 bases; unmatched junction bases: 3. As DNA, the CDR3 is TGTGCCAGCAGCGTAGGACTAGCGGGAGGGATGGATACGCAGTATTTT. Translating it yields CASSVGLAGGMDTQYF.

Of note for this clone: The same CDR3 arises from other DNA sequences in this sample as well. The V and J genes are TRBV27 and TRBJ2-7; 10 nucleotides line up with TRBD2. The trim removed 4 bases at V and 7 bases at J, leaving 1 base unmatched. Germline lookup yields CDR1 MNHEY and CDR2 SMNVEV (reference sequence). The CDR3 loop spans 12 amino acids. CDR3 amino acids: CASSYSGGEQYF. CDR3 sequence (DNA): TGTGCCAGCAGTTATAGCGGGGGGGAGCAGTACTTC.

This clone has more than one count but fewer than ten. The chain has TRBV18 and TRBJ1-1; D may be TRBD1 (5 bases). Deletions cut 3 bases from V and 7 bases from J, with 18 bases between. The germline V gene has CDR1 KGHSH and CDR2 LQKENI. This CDR3 is built from 15 residues. The CDR3, as DNA: TGTGCCAGCTCACCCACCCCCGCCCGGGGGAATGAAGCTTTCTTT. As protein: CASSPTPARGNEAFF.

The chain carries TRBV6-6 and TRBJ2-3; 9 bases are a match to TRBD2. The V and J ends lost 6 bases and 1 base, in that order; junction bases with no gene match: 8. The V gene's germline CDR1 is MNHNY and CDR2 SVGAGI (reference sequence). This CDR3 region has 16 residues. Written as DNA, the CDR3 is TGTGCCAGCAGACTTAGCGGGAGCCATCGCACAGATACGCAGTATTTT. Amino acids: CASRLSGSHRTDTQYF.

The genes are TRBV9 and TRBJ1-5; D might be TRBD1 (5 bases). This CDR3 is 14 amino acids long. The V gene's germline CDR1 is SGDLS and CDR2 YYNGEE. V was shortened by 4 bases and J by 3 bases, with 11 bases between the two germline ends. CDR3 sequence (DNA): TGTGCCAGCAGCTCCACAGGATTCAATCAGCCCCAGCATTTT. Its translation: CASSSTGFNQPQHF.

CDR3 sequence: CASSLVTSGEQYF. DNA for the CDR3: TGTGCCAGCAGCTTAGTGACTAGTGGCGAGCAGTACTTC. This chain uses TRBV11-2 with TRBJ2-7, with D possibly matching TRBD2 (6 bases). Germline V CDR1 and CDR2: SGHAT, FQNNGV. Trimming pared 1 base from V and 6 bases from J, leaving 10 bases between. The CDR3 extends over 13 amino acids. Together with reference TRBV11-2 and TRBJ2-7, the CDR3 gives the full variable domain: EAGVAQSPRYKIIEKRQSVAFWCNPISGHATLYWYQQILGQGPKLLIQFQNNGVVDDSQLPKDRFSAERLKGVDSTLKIQPAKLEDSAVYLCASSLVTSGEQYFGPGTRLTVT.

The chain couples TRBV27 to TRBJ1-5, with 7 bases lining up with TRBD1. The V and J ends lost 5 bases and 4 bases, in that order; junction bases with no gene match: 8. Per germline, CDR1 MNHEY and CDR2 SMNVEV (reference sequence). The CDR3 runs 15 residues. The CDR3 DNA sequence: TGTGCCAGCAGTGTCGGGACAGTGGGAAATCAGCCCCAGCATTTT. It yields the protein CASSVGTVGNQPQHF.

With respect to this clone: One end of the junction varies from germline; a read error may be responsible. V and J are TRBV7-7 and TRBJ2-1, with D possibly matching TRBD2 (5 bases). The CDR3 totals 15 residues. The germline gives CDR1 SSHAT, CDR2 FNYEAQ (reference sequence). CDR3 in amino acids: CASSLASGVDNEQFF. CDR3 sequence (DNA): TGTGCTAGCAGCTTAGCGTCCGGGGTGGACAATGAGCAGTTCTTC.

In DNA form, the CDR3 reads TGTGCCACCAGTGGGGCTAGCGGGAGCACAGATACGCAGTATTTT. Translating gives CATSGASGSTDTQYF. This chain joins TRBV24-1 and TRBJ2-3; TRBD2 matches at 8 bases. The CDR3 is 15 amino acids. With 5 bases clipped from V and 0 bases from J, the junction kept 3 bases outside the gene matches. CDR1 and CDR2 from the germline V gene are KGHDR and SFDVKD.

This chain connects TRBV28 to TRBJ1-2; tentatively, D is TRBD1 (6 bases). The ends were cut back, 6 bases at V and 6 bases at J, with 17 bases in the middle. In germline, CDR1 is MDHEN, CDR2 SYDVKM. CDR3 length equals 14 residues. The CDR3 sequence: CASSQQGDLNGYTF. CDR3 coding DNA: TGTGCCAGCAGCCAACAGGGAGATCTTAATGGCTACACCTTC.

The chain carries TRBV6-4 and TRBJ1-4; the D is unclear. Trimming stripped 5 bases from V and 3 bases from J, with 7 bases between. Germline V gene lookup returns CDR1 MRHNA and CDR2 SNTAGT. There are 13 residues in the CDR3. CDR3 sequence (DNA): TGTGCCAGCAGTACAAACCCTAATGAAAAACTGTTTTTT. It encodes CASSTNPNEKLFF.

V and J are TRBV6-5 and TRBJ1-5; D is uncertain. The CDR3 totals 13 residues. Looked up from germline, CDR1 is MNHEY and CDR2 is SVGAGI. Trimming took off 7 bases at V and 0 bases at J, with 7 bases between the two ends. CDR3 in amino acids: CASTVDSNQPQHF. CDR3 nucleotide sequence: TGTGCCAGCACGGTCGATAGCAATCAGCCCCAGCATTTT.

The rearrangement joins TRBV3-1 (or the pseudogene TRBV3-2) to TRBJ1-1; 8 nucleotides align to TRBD1. The CDR3 runs 18 residues. CDR1 is LGHDT and CDR2 is YNNKEL in the germline V gene (reference sequence). The V gene end was trimmed by 0 bases and the J gene end by 5 bases; junction bases not matched to a gene: 14. The CDR3 protein is CASSQEEGAGGLNTEAFF. The CDR3 DNA follows: TGTGCCAGCAGCCAAGAAGAGGGAGCAGGGGGCCTCAATACTGAAGCTTTCTTT.

The CDR3 region has the DNA TGTGCCACCAGCTTAGGACAGGGGGCCGACTATGGCTACACCTTC. This encodes CATSLGQGADYGYTF. The chain links TRBV15 to TRBJ1-2; 11 nucleotides agree with TRBD1. Germline CDR1 LNHNV, CDR2 YYDKDF (reference sequence). V shed 5 bases, J shed 3 bases, and the junction held 5 bases outside the gene matches. The CDR3 is 15 amino acids.

This chain joins TRBV6-2 or TRBV6-3 and TRBJ1-2; 9 bases align to TRBD1. Germline CDR1 and CDR2: MNHEY and SVGEGT. V was clipped by 6 bases and J by 4 bases; unmatched bases: 21. The CDR3 loop spans 19 amino acids. The CDR3 DNA reads as TGTGCCAGCAGCATGGGACAGGGAACGGCGTACGGGTTTGGCTATGGCTACACCTTC. This codes for CASSMGQGTAYGFGYGYTF.

The genes are TRBV24-1 and TRBJ1-2; perhaps TRBD1 as D (5 bases). The V and J ends lost 2 bases and 5 bases respectively, with 14 bases between them. Germline V CDR1 and CDR2: KGHDR, SFDVKD. The length of the CDR3 is 15 residues. CDR3 nucleotides: TGTGCCACCAGTGATTCGAGCGGGGCGGCTTATGGCTACACCTTC. Translating it yields CATSDSSGAAYGYTF.

The V and J genes are TRBV10-2 and TRBJ1-3; no reliable D call. V was shortened by 2 bases and J by 2 bases, with 7 bases between the two germline ends. Per the germline V gene, CDR1 is WSHSY and CDR2 is SAAADI. The CDR3 covers 14 residues. CDR3 DNA sequence: TGCGCCAGCAGTGAGGCCGGGGCTGGAAACACCATATATTTT. This codes for CASSEAGAGNTIYF.

The chain is built from TRBV2 and TRBJ2-3; a possible D gene is TRBD2 (5 bases). The CDR3 spans 12 residues. CDR1 and CDR2 (germline): SNHLY, FYNNEI. Trimming shortened V by 10 bases and J by 11 bases, and 19 bases separated the two germline ends. The CDR3 spells CANSDPSGGQYF. In DNA, the CDR3 is TGTGCCAACTCGGATCCAAGCGGTGGGCAGTATTTT.

The V gene is TRBV9, the J gene TRBJ2-1; 7 bases match TRBD1. The V gene's germline CDR1 is SGDLS and CDR2 YYNGEE. There are 19 residues in the CDR3. J gave up 1 base and V 3 bases, and 16 bases lay outside the gene matches. CDR3 in DNA: TGTGCCAGCAGCGGAGGCTTCGACCGGGACAGCGTTTCCTACAATGAGCAGTTCTTC. Its translation is CASSGGFDRDSVSYNEQFF.

This chain uses TRBV6-5 with TRBJ1-1; possibly TRBD1 for D (5 bases). Germline V CDR1 and CDR2: MNHEY, SVGAGI. The CDR3 is made up of 14 amino acids. Trimming took off 2 bases at V and 4 bases at J, with 11 bases between the two ends. The CDR3 bases are TGTGCCAGCAGTTACCAAGGGGTTGGCACTGAAGCTTTCTTT. Its translation is CASSYQGVGTEAFF.

The chain couples TRBV19 to TRBJ2-1; the match to TRBD2 covers 7 bases. This CDR3 region has 15 residues. Germline CDR1 reads LNHDA; CDR2 reads SQIVND (reference sequence). The V and J ends lost 5 bases and 4 bases, in that order; junction bases with no gene match: 8. The CDR3 nucleotides are TGTGCCAGTAGTTCGACTAGCATCACTTACAATGAGCAGTTCTTC. It specifies CASSSTSITYNEQFF.

The chain employs TRBV19 and TRBJ1-2; no definite D call. Germline lookup yields CDR1 LNHDA and CDR2 SQIVND (reference sequence). The CDR3 consists of 13 residues. V shed 5 bases and J shed 4 bases, with 11 bases lying between them. This CDR3 reads CASSFRGGYGYTF. In DNA form, the CDR3 reads TGTGCCAGTAGTTTTCGCGGAGGCTATGGCTACACCTTC.

This chain joins TRBV6-5 and TRBJ2-1; 7 bases map to TRBD1. The CDR3 is 13 amino acids. Germline CDR1 is MNHEY and CDR2 is SVGAGI. The V gene end was trimmed by 5 bases and the J gene end by 6 bases; junction bases not matched to a gene: 4. CDR3 nucleotides: TGTGCCAGCAGTCTATGGGACAGCAATGAGCAGTTCTTC. Amino acid sequence: CASSLWDSNEQFF.

This sequence joins TRBV19 and TRBJ2-1; maybe TRBD1 (8 bases). This CDR3 has 15 amino acids. From germline, CDR1 is LNHDA and CDR2 SQIVND (reference sequence). Between the trimmed V and J ends, which lost 6 bases and 6 bases, there was a span of 18 bases. In DNA form, the CDR3 reads TGTGCCAGTAGCCTAACAGGGGGGGCGGCCAATGAGCAGTTCTTC. It translates to CASSLTGGAANEQFF. Drawing the rest from reference TRBV19 and TRBJ2-1, the complete variable domain is DGGITQSPKYLFRKEGQNVTLSCEQNLNHDAMYWYRQDPGQGLRLIYYSQIVNDFQKGDIAEGYSVSREKKESFPLTVTSAQKNPTAFYLCASSLTGGAANEQFFGPGTRLTVL.

The V gene is TRBV24-1, the J gene TRBJ2-2; TRBD2 matches at 7 bases. J was trimmed by 7 bases and V by 9 bases; bases with no gene match: 7. Germline CDR1 and CDR2: KGHDR and SFDVKD. This CDR3 is 13 amino acids long. CDR3 bases: TGTGCCACCTCGGAGAAGCGGGGCGGGGAGCTGTTTTTT. This gives the protein CATSEKRGGELFF.

The V call is TRBV18, the J call TRBJ2-3; D gene ambiguous. This CDR3 has 12 amino acids. Trimming stripped 3 bases from V and 4 bases from J, with 5 bases between. Germline V gene lookup returns CDR1 KGHSH and CDR2 LQKENI. DNA for the CDR3: TGTGCCAGCTCACCCGTATCAGATACGCAGTATTTT. It specifies CASSPVSDTQYF.

This clone was seen just once. V and J are TRBV7-8 and TRBJ1-2, with TRBD1 identical over 10 bases. Germline assignment: CDR1 SGHVS and CDR2 FQNEAQ. The J segment lost 6 bases and the V segment lost 8 bases, leaving 6 bases of the junction unmatched. The CDR3 is 13 amino acids. Here the CDR3 DNA reads TGTGCCAGCCGGGGGACAGGGGTAGATGGCTACACCTTC. The encoded protein is CASRGTGVDGYTF.

A few counts support this clone. The rearrangement links TRBV18 to TRBJ2-7, with 8 bases matching TRBD1. The V and J ends lost 2 bases and 3 bases, in that order; junction bases with no gene match: 0. The CDR3 runs to 13 residues. Germline V gene lookup returns CDR1 KGHSH and CDR2 LQKENI. CDR3 loop: CASSPGTGYEQYF. In nucleotides, the CDR3 is TGTGCCAGCTCACCAGGGACAGGCTACGAGCAGTACTTC.

This chain joins TRBV5-1 and TRBJ2-1, with D unresolved. Looked up from germline, CDR1 is SGHRS and CDR2 is YFSETQ. Trimming took 3 bases from V and 2 from J, leaving 12 bases between them. This CDR3 comprises 15 residues. Here the CDR3 DNA reads TGCGCCAGCAGCTCTGCAGCGTCGACCTACAATGAGCAGTTCTTC. It encodes CASSSAASTYNEQFF.

The chain recombines TRBV28 with TRBJ2-3; D is uncertain. Between the trimmed V and J ends, which lost 7 bases and 4 bases, there was a span of 9 bases. In germline, CDR1 is MDHEN, CDR2 SYDVKM. The CDR3 is 12 amino acids. Here the CDR3 DNA reads TGTGCCAGCACTCCCCGAGCAGATACGCAGTATTTT. It yields the protein CASTPRADTQYF.